The next 13 T cell receptor beta chains were all read from a single sample in a study of post-analysis software for immune sequencing data. Unique molecular identifiers were built into the TCR beta cDNA libraries. TCRdb re-analysed the PCR reads in MiXCR, keeping a single row per CDR3 protein. This table holds more than 500,000 distinct CDR3 sequences, around a third found once. Study-wide results and caveats: Included in a set of about five TRBV segments more frequent in patients than controls were TRBV5-6, TRBV5-1 and TRBV20-1.

For these TCRs, the target antigens are not known. The sample comprised blood. These receptors originate from a girl aged 2-17 years with multiple sclerosis.

This chain uses TRBV15 with TRBJ2-3; TRBD2 matches 8 bases. Germline assignment: CDR1 LNHNV and CDR2 YYDKDF (reference sequence). CDR3 size: 14 residues. V was pared by 8 bases and J by 2 bases, with 6 bases of the junction left unmatched. The CDR3 region is CATSVGGDTDTQYF. CDR3 bases: TGTGCCACCTCGGTCGGGGGGGACACAGATACGCAGTATTTT.

This sequence joins TRBV5-1 and TRBJ1-3; D call uncertain. Germline V CDR1 and CDR2: SGHRS, YFSETQ. The CDR3 runs 11 residues. V dropped 5 bases and J dropped 7 bases, with 7 bases sitting between them. CDR3 in amino acids: CASSQGNTIYF. CDR3 bases: TGCGCCAGCAGTCAAGGCAACACCATATATTTT.

The V and J genes are TRBV5-1 and TRBJ2-7; D is unclear. Germline V lookup: CDR1 SGHRS, CDR2 YFSETQ. The V end lost 1 base, the J end lost 12 bases, and 17 bases lay between the germline ends. The length of the CDR3 is 13 residues. The CDR3 DNA is TGCGCCAGCAGCTTGATGCAAGGGTGGTTGCGGTACTTC. It specifies CASSLMQGWLRYF.

This clonotype was observed a handful of times. The chain is built from TRBV28 and TRBJ1-2, with D unresolved. CDR3 size: 14 residues. Trimming took 4 bases from V and 8 from J, leaving 17 bases between them. Germline loops: CDR1 MDHEN, CDR2 SYDVKM. This chain's CDR3 is CASSYSRQTNGYTF. In DNA form, the CDR3 reads TGTGCCAGCAGTTACTCTCGGCAGACGAACGGCTACACCTTC.

V and J are TRBV24-1 and TRBJ2-4; TRBD2 matches at 8 bases. V dropped 2 bases and J dropped 0; count of bases not matched to a gene: 5. Germline V gene lookup returns CDR1 KGHDR and CDR2 SFDVKD. The CDR3 is 17 residues long. The CDR3 loop is CATSDSRGGLAKNIQYF. The DNA for the CDR3 is TGTGCCACCAGTGATTCACGGGGGGGCCTAGCCAAAAACATTCAGTACTTC.

This clonotype is a singleton in its sample. The rearrangement links TRBV28 to TRBJ2-1; the D is unclear. This CDR3 region has 12 residues. V was shortened by 5 bases and J by 1 base, with 3 bases between the two germline ends. CDR1 and CDR2 from the germline V gene are MDHEN and SYDVKM. CDR3 DNA: TGTGCCAGCAGTGCTTCCTACAATGAGCAGTTCTTC. Amino acids: CASSASYNEQFF. The whole variable domain, filled in from reference TRBV28 and TRBJ2-1, reads DVKVTQSSRYLVKRTGEKVFLECVQDMDHENMFWYRQDPGLGLRLIYFSYDVKMKEKGDIPEGYSVSREKKERFSLILESASTNQTSMYLCASSASYNEQFFGPGTRLTVL.

In this sample, this clonotype turned up once. The chain links TRBV25-1 to TRBJ1-1, with D uncertain. Germline V gene sequence: CDR1 MGHDK, CDR2 SYGVNS. Deletions cut 1 base from V and 4 bases from J, with 13 bases between. The CDR3 totals 15 residues. Written as DNA, the CDR3 is TGTGCCAGCAGTGAATTGAGTGGAATTGGCACTGAAGCTTTCTTT. It is translated as CASSELSGIGTEAFF.

This clonotype appeared a few times. In DNA form, the CDR3 reads TGCAGTGCTAGAGATCGTGCCGGCCGTGAAGCTTTCTTT. This gives the protein CSARDRAGREAFF. This chain uses TRBV20-1 with TRBJ1-1; D is unresolved. The length of the CDR3 is 13 residues. Germline V gene sequence: CDR1 DFQATT, CDR2 SNEGSKA (reference sequence). With 0 bases removed from V and 7 bases from J, the gap between germline ends came to 12 bases.

The rearrangement links TRBV27 to TRBJ2-2; D gene unclear. The V end was cut by 3 bases, the J end by 6 bases, with 11 bases between. This CDR3 contains 14 residues. Germline V lookup: CDR1 MNHEY, CDR2 SMNVEV (reference sequence). The CDR3 region has the DNA TGTGCCAGCAGTTTGATGGTGAGGCCCGGGGAGCTGTTTTTT. As protein: CASSLMVRPGELFF.

The chain has TRBV12-3 or TRBV12-4 and TRBJ1-1, with a weak D call TRBD1 (6 bases). The CDR3 extends over 14 amino acids. Trimming cost V 4 bases and J 0 bases, with 9 bases left between them. This CDR3 reads CASSSGALNTEAFF. DNA for the CDR3: TGTGCCAGCAGTTCAGGGGCCCTGAACACTGAAGCTTTCTTT.

The chain links TRBV3-1 to TRBJ2-5; no firm D call. The CDR3 is made up of 15 amino acids. V shed 0 bases and J shed 5 bases, with 13 bases lying between them. Germline V gene lookup returns CDR1 LGHDT and CDR2 YNNKEL (reference sequence). The CDR3 DNA follows: TGTGCCAGCAGCCAAGATGGCAGATCCCGGGAGACCCAGTACTTC. Its protein is CASSQDGRSRETQYF.

This clonotype has a handful of counts. V gene TRBV5-1 combines with J gene TRBJ2-1; TRBD1 or TRBD2 may be the D gene (5 bases each). The ends were cut back, 0 bases at V and 10 bases at J, with 11 bases in the middle. This CDR3 has 13 residues. The germline CDR1 and CDR2 sequences are SGHRS and YFSETQ. The CDR3 coding sequence is TGCGCCAGCAGCTTGGAACCAGGGAGCGAGCAGTTCTTC. Translating gives CASSLEPGSEQFF.

This sequence joins TRBV2 and TRBJ2-1, with 11 bases fitting TRBD2. Germline trimming cut 6 bases from V and 2 bases from J; bases unmatched to any gene: 6. CDR3 size: 16 residues. In germline, CDR1 is SNHLY, CDR2 FYNNEI. CDR3 loop: CASRNLAGGAYNEQFF. CDR3 sequence (DNA): TGTGCCAGCAGGAATTTAGCGGGGGGGGCCTACAATGAGCAGTTCTTC.